Presented here are 21 T cell receptor beta chains from one specimen sequenced in a study of sequential checkpoint blockade in melanoma. TCRdb's copy holds only in-frame clones and misses some; the assay was immunoSEQ multiplex PCR. Of 30,000 or so clones in the sample, around 88% were seen once. Treatment in this sample: randomized to nivolumab then ipilimumab (arm A) or the reverse (arm B). Sequencing used CD8+ T cells sorted from blood (inferred from file names), obtained from a patient given nivolumab and ipilimumab in sequence. All receptors come from a human donor with melanoma.

J is TRBJ2-5 and V is TRBV28; the D gene is possibly TRBD1 (5 bases). Trimming pared 8 bases from V and 4 bases from J, leaving 5 bases between. The length of the CDR3 is 10 residues. Germline lookup yields CDR1 MDHEN and CDR2 SYDVKM. CDR3: CASQGETQYF. For the CDR3, the DNA is TGTGCCAGCCAGGGAGAGACCCAGTACTTC.

This clone occurred a few times. The V call is TRBV7-2, the J call TRBJ2-1; 8 bases agree with TRBD2. CDR3 size: 15 residues. Per germline, CDR1 SGHTA and CDR2 FQGNSA. Trimming at V came to 3 bases and at J to 9 bases, leaving 10 bases not matched to a gene. The CDR3 protein is CASSFGSGASSEQFF. The CDR3 DNA reads as TGTGCCAGCAGCTTTGGTAGCGGGGCGAGTAGTGAGCAGTTCTTC.

This clone was seen only a few times. At the DNA level, this CDR3 is encoded by other sequences in the same sample as well. The chain is built from TRBV11-3 and TRBJ2-3; a weak D match, TRBD2 (5 bases). CDR1 and CDR2 from the germline V gene are SGHNT and YENEEA. Trimming shortened V by 3 bases and J by 1 base, and 8 bases separated the two germline ends. CDR3 length: 14 residues. In DNA form, the CDR3 reads TGTGCCAGCAGCTTGGTGGGAGGCACAGATACGCAGTATTTT. This encodes CASSLVGGTDTQYF.

The chain is built from TRBV4-2 and TRBJ2-7; tentative D call: TRBD2 (6 bases). In germline, CDR1 is LGHNA, CDR2 YNFKEQ. The CDR3 loop spans 14 amino acids. Deletions cut 5 bases from V and 2 bases from J, with 13 bases between. CDR3 residues: CASSYLPGAYEQYF. CDR3 nucleotide sequence: TGTGCCAGCAGCTACCTGCCGGGGGCCTACGAGCAGTACTTC.

The genes are TRBV4-1 and TRBJ2-7, with a possible D match to TRBD2 (5 bases). The germline V gene encodes CDR1 MGHRA and CDR2 YSYEKL. This CDR3 region has 13 residues. V was cut by 4 bases and J by 4 bases, with 11 bases left in between. CDR3 in amino acids: CASSPRPGYEQYF. The CDR3 bases are TGCGCCAGCAGCCCCAGACCGGGATACGAGCAGTACTTC.

This clone was detected only a few times. The chain carries TRBV6-1 and TRBJ1-2, with 8 bases aligning to TRBD1. The CDR3 runs 15 residues. Germline CDR1 is MNHNS and CDR2 is SASEGT. V shed 6 bases, J shed 8 bases, and the junction held 14 bases outside the gene matches. The CDR3 spells CASSPTEQGAGGYTF. DNA for the CDR3: TGTGCCAGCAGCCCTACGGAGCAGGGGGCGGGCGGCTACACCTTC.

This clone showed up just a few times. The rearrangement uses TRBV28 and TRBJ2-7; D remains unclear. Trimming shortened V by 4 bases and J by 10 bases, and 17 bases separated the two germline ends. The V gene's germline CDR1 is MDHEN and CDR2 SYDVKM. This CDR3 has 13 residues. CDR3 sequence: CASSSPVADTQYF. Written as DNA, the CDR3 is TGTGCCAGCAGTTCCCCAGTGGCAGACACCCAGTACTTC.

CDR3 in amino acids: CASSVGGLAYEQYF. DNA of the CDR3: TGTGCCAGCAGCGTAGGAGGGCTAGCCTACGAGCAGTACTTC. The chain uses TRBV9 and TRBJ2-7, with TRBD2 as a possible D gene (5 bases). Trimming stripped 0 bases from V and 2 bases from J, with 9 bases between. From germline, CDR1 is SGDLS and CDR2 YYNGEE. The CDR3 covers 14 residues.

The CDR3 DNA follows: TGTGCCAGCGTGCTAGCGGGAGGTGCAGATACGCAGTATTTT. This sequence encodes CASVLAGGADTQYF. The chain recombines TRBV28 with TRBJ2-3; 11 nucleotides match TRBD2. The CDR3 loop spans 14 amino acids. J was trimmed by 4 bases and V by 8 bases; bases with no gene match: 5. Germline V gene data show CDR1 as MDHEN and CDR2 as SYDVKM.

The chain combines TRBV5-1 with TRBJ2-7, with a weak D call TRBD1 (6 bases). This CDR3 has 14 amino acids. The V end lost 4 bases, the J end lost 3 bases, and 14 bases lay between the germline ends. Per the germline V gene, CDR1 is SGHRS and CDR2 is YFSETQ. DNA of the CDR3: TGCGCCAGCAGCACCCGGGGACACCTCTACGAGCAGTACTTC. Translation: CASSTRGHLYEQYF.

The chain carries TRBV30 and TRBJ1-1; D is possibly TRBD1 (6 bases). CDR1 GTSNPN and CDR2 SVGIG come from the germline V gene (reference sequence). Deletions cut 2 bases from V and 5 bases from J, with 12 bases between. This CDR3 region has 13 residues. The CDR3 nucleotides are TGTGCCTGGAGTTGGGGGAGGGGGACTGAAGCTTTCTTT. Translating gives CAWSWGRGTEAFF. Filled out from reference TRBV30 and TRBJ1-1, the complete variable domain reads SQTIHQWPATLVQPVGSPLSLECTVEGTSNPNLYWYRQAAGRGLQLLFYSVGIGQISSEVPQNLSASRPQDRQFILSSKKLLLSDSGFYLCAWSWGRGTEAFFGQGTRLTVV.

V gene TRBV5-4 combines with J gene TRBJ2-7, with 12 bases fitting TRBD1. From germline, CDR1 is SGHNT and CDR2 YYREEE (reference sequence). CDR3 size: 16 residues. J lost 6 bases, V lost 4 bases, and 11 bases had no gene match. CDR3 DNA sequence: TGTGCCAGCAGCCTCCCGTTAGGGACAGGGGGCTTCGAGCAGTACTTC. It translates to CASSLPLGTGGFEQYF.

This sequence joins TRBV29-1 and TRBJ2-5; tentatively, D is TRBD2 (6 bases). Deletions cut 5 bases from V and 2 bases from J, with 9 bases between. Germline V gives CDR1 SQVTM, CDR2 ANQGSEA. This CDR3 has 12 amino acids. CDR3 DNA sequence: TGCAGCGTTCAGGAGGGGCAAGAGACCCAGTACTTC. Amino acids: CSVQEGQETQYF. The full variable domain, with the rest looked up from reference TRBV29-1 and TRBJ2-5, is SAVISQKPSRDICQRGTSLTIQCQVDSQVTMMFWYRQQPGQSLTLIATANQGSEATYESGFVIDKFPISRPNLTFSTLTVSNMSPEDSSIYLCSVQEGQETQYFGPGTRLLVL.

The rearrangement links TRBV19 to TRBJ2-5; TRBD1 matches at 7 bases. The J call may be faulty, since TRBJ2-7 better matches the DNA end. This CDR3 has 14 residues. In germline, CDR1 is LNHDA, CDR2 SQIVND (reference sequence). The DNA for the CDR3 is TGTGCCAGTAGCAACCGGGACAGAGCCTACGAGCAGTACTTC. Translated: CASSNRDRAYEQYF.

The gene calls are TRBV27 and TRBJ1-1, with 7 bases identical to TRBD1. The junction had 6 bases not matched to a gene; V was cut back by 6 bases and J by 5 bases. Germline V lookup: CDR1 MNHEY, CDR2 SMNVEV (reference sequence). The CDR3 is 13 amino acids. DNA for the CDR3: TGTGCCAGCAGGACAGGGTTTGTGACTGAAGCTTTCTTT. It is translated as CASRTGFVTEAFF.

The chain carries TRBV11-2 and TRBJ2-5, with a tentative D call TRBD2 (5 bases). The germline V and J ends were trimmed by 9 bases and 2 bases, with 22 bases remaining between them. This CDR3 is 16 amino acids long. The germline gives CDR1 SGHAT, CDR2 FQNNGV. As DNA, the CDR3 is TGTGCCAGTACCCCGCTAGCTGGCCACCCACAAGAGACCCAGTACTTC. Translating gives CASTPLAGHPQETQYF.

The chain recombines TRBV30 with TRBJ1-1; the D is unclear. The CDR3 loop spans 13 amino acids. The V and J ends lost 0 bases and 1 base respectively, with 6 bases between them. The germline V gene encodes CDR1 GTSNPN and CDR2 SVGIG (reference sequence). The CDR3: CAWSVATNTEAFF. The CDR3 DNA reads as TGTGCCTGGAGTGTGGCCACGAACACTGAAGCTTTCTTT.

The rearrangement uses TRBV9 and TRBJ2-1; possible D gene TRBD2, 6 bases. The length of the CDR3 is 12 residues. Trimming cost V 3 bases and J 8 bases, with 9 bases left between them. In germline, CDR1 is SGDLS, CDR2 YYNGEE. The CDR3, as DNA: TGTGCCAGCAGCGCGGGCGGGGATGAGCAGTTCTTC. Amino acid sequence: CASSAGGDEQFF.

In this sample, this clone turned up once. V is TRBV2 and J is TRBJ1-1; 9 bases are a match to TRBD1. In germline, CDR1 is SNHLY, CDR2 FYNNEI. This CDR3 has 13 amino acids. V dropped 4 bases and J dropped 5; count of bases not matched to a gene: 2. CDR3 bases: TGTGCCAGCAGTGCGGACAGGGGAACTGAAGCTTTCTTT. Protein sequence: CASSADRGTEAFF.

Written as DNA, the CDR3 is TGTGCCAGCAGCTTAGGGTTGCTATATCAGCCCCAGCATTTT. It codes for CASSLGLLYQPQHF. The chain combines TRBV7-8 with TRBJ1-5; D is unclear. The CDR3 contains 14 residues. Germline-derived CDR1 and CDR2 are SGHVS and FQNEAQ. The ends were cut back, 1 base at V and 5 bases at J, with 9 bases in the middle.

The chain is built from TRBV5-1 and TRBJ2-3, with TRBD1 as a possible D gene (6 bases). Germline CDR1 reads SGHRS; CDR2 reads YFSETQ. Trimming took 4 bases from V and 1 from J, leaving 16 bases between them. CDR3 size: 16 residues. CDR3 DNA: TGCGCCAGCAGCGACCCACAGGGCTCTCGCACAGATACGCAGTATTTT. It translates to CASSDPQGSRTDTQYF.